This T cell receptor (beta chain) was documented in a study of T cell changes during pregnancy in multiple sclerosis. The CDR3 extends over 15 amino acids. Germline CDR1 MRHNA, CDR2 SNTAGT. The V segment lost 3 bases and the J segment 13 bases; nucleotides outside the gene matches: 6. Clones were read by immunoSEQ multiplex PCR, and TCRdb kept only the in-frame ones, dropping some. There are approximately 74,000 clones in the sample; around nine tenths occur only once, and less than 4% lies in the top ten. The source was peripheral blood, collected before pregnancy. This chain uses TRBV6-4 with TRBJ2-1; 16 bases align to TRBD2. The TCR sequence derives from a female donor with multiple sclerosis, enrolled in a pregnancy study. The CDR3 DNA reads as TGTGCCAGCAGTGAAGGGACTAGCGGGGGGGCTCGACAGTTCTTC. The encoded protein is CASSEGTSGGARQFF.